These 16 T cell receptor beta chains came from one sample sequenced in a study of identical twins. TCRdb ran MiXCR on the 5' RACE reads and lists one entry per CDR3 protein. The sample lists around 230,000 distinct CDR3 sequences, approximately 7.1% occurring once. A further study also used this sample, focusing on T cells expressing NK-cell markers.

Sequencing was done on a sample of CD8+ T cells sorted from blood. The receptor source for this set is a woman aged 18-30 years in good health.

Only a few counts were recorded for this clonotype. The gene calls are TRBV4-3 and TRBJ2-1; a possible D gene is TRBD1 (6 bases). The CDR3 covers 14 residues. Trimming cost V 1 base and J 6 bases, with 10 bases left between them. Germline CDR1 is LGHNA and CDR2 is YSLEER. The CDR3 coding sequence is TGCGCCAGCAGCCAAGTAGGGGACATCAATGAGCAGTTCTTC. Its translation: CASSQVGDINEQFF.

This clonotype has at least ten counts. The rearrangement uses TRBV9 and TRBJ2-2; D call uncertain. CDR3 length: 12 amino acids. Trimming removed 3 bases at V and 4 bases at J, with 4 bases between. The germline CDR1 and CDR2 sequences are SGDLS and YYNGEE. The DNA of the CDR3 is TGTGCCAGCAGCGCGGCCACCGGGGAGCTGTTTTTT. Encoded protein: CASSAATGELFF. Filled out from reference TRBV9 and TRBJ2-2, the complete variable domain reads DSGVTQTPKHLITATGQRVTLRCSPRSGDLSVYWYQQSLDQGLQFLIQYYNGEERAKGNILERFSAQQFPDLHSELNLSSLELGDSALYFCASSAATGELFFGEGSRLTVL.

This clonotype showed up just a few times. The V gene is TRBV9, the J gene TRBJ2-3, with 10 bases aligning to TRBD1. Per germline, CDR1 SGDLS and CDR2 YYNGEE. This CDR3 contains 14 residues. J was trimmed by 3 bases and V by 5 bases; bases with no gene match: 3. CDR3 bases: TGTGCCAGCAGTTGGACAGGGGGGACAGATACGCAGTATTTT. This translates into CASSWTGGTDTQYF.

The chain couples TRBV9 to TRBJ2-7; a weak D match, TRBD2 (6 bases). Trimming left V 0 bases short and J 1 base short, with 8 bases between. Looked up from germline, CDR1 is SGDLS and CDR2 is YYNGEE. This CDR3 has 14 amino acids. CDR3 loop: CASSVVEGSYEQYF. In DNA form, the CDR3 reads TGTGCCAGCAGCGTAGTGGAGGGATCCTACGAGCAGTACTTC.

The rearrangement joins TRBV6-5 to TRBJ2-7; unclear D gene. The CDR3 length is 12 residues. V shed 6 bases and J shed 5 bases, with 11 bases lying between them. Germline values: CDR1 MNHEY, CDR2 SVGAGI. The CDR3 nucleotides read TGTGCCAGCAGGGGCATTAAGAACGAGCAGTACTTC. This encodes CASRGIKNEQYF.

V is TRBV4-1 and J is TRBJ2-3; the D gene is possibly TRBD2 (5 bases). The V end was cut by 1 base, the J end by 2 bases, with 7 bases between. This CDR3 is built from 14 residues. Germline CDR1 and CDR2: MGHRA and YSYEKL. CDR3 residues: CASSQVGVTDTQYF. Written as DNA, the CDR3 is TGCGCCAGCAGCCAAGTCGGGGTCACAGATACGCAGTATTTT.

The table lists this clonotype with many counts. The chain carries TRBV3-1 and TRBJ2-7; TRBD2 aligns across 7 bases. The V gene's germline CDR1 is LGHDT and CDR2 YNNKEL (reference sequence). Losses at the gene ends were 3 bases for V and 2 bases for J; bases not matched to a gene: 4. There are 14 residues in the CDR3. The CDR3 region has the DNA TGTGCCAGCAGCCACGGGACTACGACCTACGAGCAGTACTTC. It encodes CASSHGTTTYEQYF.

This clonotype was counted ten times or more. The V call is TRBV20-1, the J call TRBJ1-1; D uncertain. The CDR3 consists of 12 residues. Germline CDR1 and CDR2: DFQATT and SNEGSKA (reference sequence). The V gene lost 6 bases and the J gene lost 4 bases, with 12 bases spanning the gap. The CDR3 DNA sequence: TGCAGTGCCCCTCCTGGATCCACTGAAGCTTTCTTT. Protein product: CSAPPGSTEAFF.

This clonotype was seen at least ten times. The chain combines TRBV5-1 with TRBJ2-1; TRBD1 might be the D (6 bases). CDR3 size: 17 residues. Germline V CDR1 and CDR2: SGHRS, YFSETQ. Between the trimmed V and J ends, which lost 6 bases and 7 bases, there was a span of 26 bases. The CDR3 sequence is CASTHPDPGTFRNEQFF. The CDR3 DNA reads TGCGCCAGCACGCACCCTGACCCAGGGACATTTAGGAATGAGCAGTTCTTC.

This chain joins TRBV27 and TRBJ2-1, with a possible D match to TRBD2 (6 bases). Germline assignment: CDR1 MNHEY and CDR2 SMNVEV (reference sequence). The ends were cut back, 5 bases at V and 1 base at J, with 15 bases in the middle. CDR3 length: 16 amino acids. CDR3 protein: CASSMPGGLSYNEQFF. The CDR3 DNA sequence: TGTGCCAGCAGTATGCCCGGGGGTTTGTCCTACAATGAGCAGTTCTTC.

The CDR3 loop is CASRQSRAVNYNEQFF. In nucleotides, the CDR3 is TGCGCCAGCAGGCAGAGCAGGGCAGTCAACTACAATGAGCAGTTCTTC. V usage is TRBV10-2 and J usage is TRBJ2-1, with D possibly TRBD1 on 5 matching bases. This CDR3 has 16 residues. The germline V gene has CDR1 WSHSY and CDR2 SAAADI. Between the trimmed V and J ends, which lost 6 bases and 3 bases, there was a span of 18 bases.

This clonotype has a handful of counts. The chain joins TRBV12-3 or TRBV12-4 to TRBJ2-5; D perhaps matches TRBD1 (6 bases). The germline V and J ends were trimmed by 3 bases and 1 base, with 9 bases remaining between them. The CDR3 runs 14 residues. This chain's CDR3 is CASSLLGGQETQYF. In DNA form, the CDR3 reads TGTGCCAGCAGTTTGTTAGGGGGCCAAGAGACCCAGTACTTC.

This clonotype was seen a handful of times. The chain combines TRBV11-2 with TRBJ1-2; the D is unclear. V was shortened by 1 base and J by 3 bases, with 9 bases between the two germline ends. Germline V gene data show CDR1 as SGHAT and CDR2 as FQNNGV. The CDR3 has 14 residues. The CDR3 sequence: CASSLGPADYGYTF. The CDR3 DNA reads as TGTGCCAGCAGCTTAGGCCCAGCCGACTATGGCTACACCTTC.

This clonotype appeared a few times. This chain uses TRBV7-9 with TRBJ1-2; D perhaps matches TRBD1 (5 bases). CDR3 length equals 17 residues. The germline V gene encodes CDR1 SEHNR and CDR2 FQNEAQ (reference sequence). Deletions cut 1 base from V and 1 base from J, with 16 bases between. Written as DNA, the CDR3 is TGTGCCAGCAGCTTAGGGGCGGAGGGGTCCGGTAACTATGGCTACACCTTC. Amino acid sequence: CASSLGAEGSGNYGYTF.

The chain is built from TRBV19 and TRBJ2-7; a weak D match, TRBD1 (5 bases). The CDR3 is made up of 13 amino acids. V was pared by 11 bases and J by 6 bases, with 20 bases between. CDR1 and CDR2 from the germline V gene are LNHDA and SQIVND (reference sequence). The chain's CDR3 is CAPTQGSKTEQYF. The CDR3 DNA sequence: TGTGCCCCCACCCAGGGTTCAAAGACCGAGCAGTACTTC.

This clonotype occurred a few times. The chain carries TRBV6-5 and TRBJ2-7; D might be TRBD1 (5 bases). V gave up 7 bases and J gave up 5 bases, with 21 bases separating them. Germline CDR1 and CDR2: MNHEY and SVGAGI. The CDR3 runs 15 residues. CDR3 residues: CASNSDQGIQDEQYF. The DNA of the CDR3 is TGTGCCAGCAATTCGGATCAGGGAATTCAGGACGAGCAGTACTTC.